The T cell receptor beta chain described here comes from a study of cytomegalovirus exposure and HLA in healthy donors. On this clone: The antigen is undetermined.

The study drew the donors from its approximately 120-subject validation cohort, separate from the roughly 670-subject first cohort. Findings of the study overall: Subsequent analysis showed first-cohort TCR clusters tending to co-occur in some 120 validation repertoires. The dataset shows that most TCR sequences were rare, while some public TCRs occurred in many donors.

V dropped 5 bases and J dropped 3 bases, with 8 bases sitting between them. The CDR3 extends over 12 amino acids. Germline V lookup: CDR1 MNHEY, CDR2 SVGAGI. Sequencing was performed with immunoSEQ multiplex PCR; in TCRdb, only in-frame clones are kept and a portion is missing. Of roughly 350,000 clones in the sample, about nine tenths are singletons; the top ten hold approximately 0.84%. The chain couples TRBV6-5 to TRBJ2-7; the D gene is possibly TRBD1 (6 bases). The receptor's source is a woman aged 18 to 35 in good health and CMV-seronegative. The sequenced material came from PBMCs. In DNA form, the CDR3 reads TGTGCCAGCAGTCAGACAGGCTACGAGCAGTACTTC. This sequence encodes CASSQTGYEQYF.